The next 20 T cell receptor beta chains were all read from a single sample in a study of shared clonotypes between healthy human individuals. Clones were sequenced by immunoSEQ multiplex PCR, and TCRdb holds only the in-frame ones, with some missing. The data show under 650,000 clones, 90% to 97% seen once. The sequenced material came from naive CD4+ T cells sorted from blood. Subset given: CD45RA+ positively selected. These receptors originate from a woman aged 25-40 years in good health.

The chain combines TRBV25-1 with TRBJ2-3; 9 nucleotides line up with TRBD1. Per the germline V gene, CDR1 is MGHDK and CDR2 is SYGVNS. The CDR3 contains 14 residues. The ends lost 4 bases at V and 3 bases at J; junction bases unmatched: 2. The CDR3 DNA reads as TGTGCCAGCAGTGCACAGGGGGCGACAGATACGCAGTATTTT. This translates into CASSAQGATDTQYF. Combining the CDR3 with reference TRBV25-1 and TRBJ2-3 gives the whole variable domain EADIYQTPRYLVIGTGKKITLECSQTMGHDKMYWYQQDPGMELHLIHYSYGVNSTEKGDLSSESTVSRIRTEHFPLTLESARPSHTSQYLCASSAQGATDTQYFGPGTRLTVL.

The V call is TRBV7-9, the J call TRBJ1-3; TRBD1 might be the D (5 bases). V was pared by 10 bases and J by 10 bases, with 26 bases between. The CDR3 length is 15 residues. From germline, CDR1 is SEHNR and CDR2 FQNEAQ (reference sequence). The CDR3 DNA sequence: TGTGCCACCCGGGGACGGGGAGGGGATTGGTGGACCATATATTTT. Its protein product is CATRGRGGDWWTIYF.

This chain uses TRBV28 with TRBJ1-5; D unclear. Trimming took 7 bases from V and 5 from J, leaving 12 bases between them. The CDR3 has 13 amino acids. The germline CDR1 and CDR2 sequences are MDHEN and SYDVKM. CDR3 coding DNA: TGTGCCAGCAAATTGGATCAGGATCAGCCCCAGCATTTT. Protein sequence: CASKLDQDQPQHF.

The V call is TRBV29-1, the J call TRBJ2-7; maybe TRBD1 (7 bases). This CDR3 has 13 amino acids. Germline lookup yields CDR1 SQVTM and CDR2 ANQGSEA. The V and J ends lost 7 bases and 7 bases respectively, with 20 bases between them. The DNA for the CDR3 is TGCAGCGCCCAAAGGAGGGGGCATGGGGAGCAGTACTTC. Translation gives CSAQRRGHGEQYF.

The chain has TRBV27 and TRBJ1-1; maybe TRBD1 (5 bases). There are 15 residues in the CDR3. V lost 0 bases and J 2 bases, leaving 10 bases between the germline ends. CDR1 is MNHEY, CDR2 SMNVEV, per germline (reference sequence). This CDR3 reads CASSLSKGRNTEAFF. In DNA form, the CDR3 reads TGTGCCAGCAGTTTATCGAAGGGACGAAACACTGAAGCTTTCTTT.

V gene TRBV5-4 combines with J gene TRBJ2-7; 8 bases line up with TRBD2. Trimming cost V 4 bases and J 7 bases; bases outside gene matches: 13. The CDR3 runs 15 residues. Per the germline V gene, CDR1 is SGHNT and CDR2 is YYREEE (reference sequence). As DNA, the CDR3 is TGTGCCAGCAGCCCCAGCGGGGGTTGGACGGGGGAGCAGTACTTC. Protein sequence: CASSPSGGWTGEQYF. The full variable domain, with the rest looked up from reference TRBV5-4 and TRBJ2-7, is ETGVTQSPTHLIKTRGQQVTLRCSSQSGHNTVSWYQQALGQGPQFIFQYYREEENGRGNFPPRFSGLQFPNYSSELNVNALELDDSALYLCASSPSGGWTGEQYFGPGTRLTVT.

V and J are TRBV27 and TRBJ1-6; tentative D call: TRBD1 (6 bases). The V gene lost 4 bases and the J gene lost 6 bases, with 10 bases spanning the gap. The CDR3 covers 14 residues. Germline V CDR1 and CDR2: MNHEY, SMNVEV (reference sequence). The CDR3 loop is CASSSRGVNSPLHF. The CDR3 region has the DNA TGTGCCAGCAGTTCTAGGGGGGTTAATTCACCCCTCCACTTT.

The genes are TRBV6-1 and TRBJ1-1; TRBD1 aligns across 7 bases. This CDR3 has 13 residues. Trimming removed 6 bases from V and 6 bases from J; junction bases left unmatched: 7. Germline CDR1 reads MNHNS; CDR2 reads SASEGT. The CDR3 nucleotides read TGTGCCAGCAGGGGACAGTCGGTCGCTGAAGCTTTCTTT. It specifies CASRGQSVAEAFF.

This clone came up once. The chain links TRBV27 to TRBJ2-7; 8 bases are a match to TRBD1. CDR1 and CDR2 (germline): MNHEY, SMNVEV (reference sequence). The CDR3 runs to 15 residues. Unmatched junction bases numbered 13, after V lost 6 bases and J lost 6 bases. The CDR3 bases are TGTGCCAGCAGATCAGGACAGGGCCGCCCGGTCGAGCAGTACTTC. Translating it yields CASRSGQGRPVEQYF.

The chain carries TRBV27 and TRBJ2-7, with a tentative D call TRBD1 (7 bases). Germline lookup yields CDR1 MNHEY and CDR2 SMNVEV (reference sequence). V lost 2 bases and J lost 6, with 11 bases in between. This CDR3 is 13 amino acids long. CDR3 in amino acids: CASSLMQGGEQYF. CDR3 nucleotide sequence: TGTGCCAGCAGTTTAATGCAGGGGGGCGAGCAGTACTTC.

DNA of the CDR3: TGTGCCAGCAGTACTGGCCCTGTTCTTGGGCAGTTCTTC. Translated: CASSTGPVLGQFF. The chain has TRBV6-5 and TRBJ2-1; D not resolved. The germline V gene encodes CDR1 MNHEY and CDR2 SVGAGI. The CDR3 has 13 amino acids. V was pared by 5 bases and J by 12 bases, with 17 bases between.

This clone was picked up one time. The chain has TRBV30 and TRBJ1-4; 8 nucleotides agree with TRBD1. Germline CDR1 reads GTSNPN; CDR2 reads SVGIG (reference sequence). With V trimmed by 1 base and J by 7 bases, 8 bases remained unmatched. This CDR3 region has 15 residues. The CDR3 DNA follows: TGTGCCTGGAGTGCTCTTGGACAGGGCTCTGAAAAACTGTTTTTT. Translation gives CAWSALGQGSEKLFF.

V is TRBV10-1 and J is TRBJ2-5; D assignment may be TRBD1 or TRBD2 (5 bases each). The germline gives CDR1 WNHNN, CDR2 SYGVQD (reference sequence). V was clipped by 2 bases and J by 3 bases, with 13 bases between them. This CDR3 region has 15 residues. CDR3 amino acids: CASSEIGVEEETQYF. In nucleotides, the CDR3 is TGCGCCAGCAGTGAGATAGGGGTGGAGGAAGAGACCCAGTACTTC.

The chain recombines TRBV19 with TRBJ1-5, with D uncertain. The CDR3 is 15 amino acids. The germline CDR1 and CDR2 sequences are LNHDA and SQIVND (reference sequence). Trimming took 7 bases from V and 2 from J, leaving 15 bases between them. The CDR3 here is CASTTDITRNQPQHF. CDR3 nucleotides: TGTGCCAGTACCACTGACATAACACGCAATCAGCCCCAGCATTTT.

The chain employs TRBV7-9 and TRBJ2-1; 10 nucleotides align to TRBD2. V dropped 5 bases and J dropped 9; count of bases not matched to a gene: 13. Looked up from germline, CDR1 is SEHNR and CDR2 is FQNEAQ (reference sequence). The length of the CDR3 is 16 residues. This CDR3 is CASSLRTSGRWSEQFF. The CDR3 DNA sequence: TGTGCCAGCAGCCTAAGGACTAGCGGACGATGGAGTGAGCAGTTCTTC.

The chain links TRBV10-3 to TRBJ1-1; 9 bases map to TRBD1. J was trimmed by 0 bases and V by 6 bases; bases with no gene match: 17. Germline CDR1 ENHRY, CDR2 SYGVKD. The CDR3 spans 19 residues. CDR3 nucleotide sequence: TGTGCCATCAGGAGGGATTCCGGGACAGGGAGACCAATGAACACTGAAGCTTTCTTT. It translates to CAIRRDSGTGRPMNTEAFF.

The genes are TRBV28 and TRBJ2-5; 10 nucleotides match TRBD2. CDR1 and CDR2 (germline): MDHEN, SYDVKM. The CDR3 length is 16 residues. V shed 2 bases and J 5 bases; nucleotides not matched to a gene: 8. CDR3 loop: CASSLLSGRARETQYF. The CDR3 DNA is TGTGCCAGCAGTTTACTCAGCGGGAGGGCCAGGGAGACCCAGTACTTC.

As to this clone: At one of its ends the junction is not consistent with the germline gene, which may arise from a read error. This chain links TRBV11-2 with TRBJ2-7; the D is unclear. The CDR3 extends over 11 amino acids. The germline CDR1 and CDR2 sequences are SGHAT and FQNNGV. The CDR3 loop is CASSIDYEQYF. DNA for the CDR3: TGTGCCAGCAGCATAGACTACGAGCAGTACTTC.

The chain carries TRBV5-1 and TRBJ1-2, with D possibly being TRBD1 (5 bases). CDR3 length: 14 residues. CDR1 is SGHRS, CDR2 YFSETQ, per germline. Trimming left V 4 bases short and J 4 bases short, with 14 bases between. The CDR3: CASSTGQGTYGYTF. Here the CDR3 DNA reads TGCGCCAGCAGCACAGGACAAGGGACCTATGGCTACACCTTC.

V usage is TRBV7-3 and J usage is TRBJ2-3; 9 nucleotides line up with TRBD2. CDR1 and CDR2 (germline): SGHTA, FQGTGA. Unmatched junction bases numbered 11, after V lost 4 bases and J lost 6 bases. This CDR3 contains 16 residues. The CDR3 DNA reads as TGTGCCAGCAGCTCCAGATTAGCGGGAGTGGGTGATACGCAGTATTTT. Encoded protein: CASSSRLAGVGDTQYF.